This entry describes one T cell receptor (beta chain). Original analysis: Nucleated cell number was recorded as an estimate derived from reference gene primer amplification. Produced via immunoSEQ multiplex PCR; TCRdb's table is partial and in-frame only. That table furnishes V, J and clone size, whereas the DNA furnished D and trimming. Here the sample spans some 74,000 clones, over 70% being singletons. These data are taken from a study of blood T cell repertoires in COVID-19. Study-wide context: Samples taken during acute and convalescent COVID-19 were collected in the United States, Italy and Spain. PBMCs, B-cell-depleted T cells, or T cells provided the cDNA or gDNA that made up the material.

The sequencing input was peripheral blood. The sequence came from a human donor in a cohort sampled during active COVID-19.

CDR3 protein: CASSPFVPYSGNTIYF. CDR3 nucleotide sequence: TGTGCCAGCTCACCATTTGTTCCCTATTCTGGAAACACCATATATTTT. This chain links TRBV18 with TRBJ1-3; D gene uncertain. The germline V gene has CDR1 KGHSH and CDR2 LQKENI. The CDR3 extends over 16 amino acids. V was trimmed by 2 bases and J by 1 base, leaving 12 bases between them.